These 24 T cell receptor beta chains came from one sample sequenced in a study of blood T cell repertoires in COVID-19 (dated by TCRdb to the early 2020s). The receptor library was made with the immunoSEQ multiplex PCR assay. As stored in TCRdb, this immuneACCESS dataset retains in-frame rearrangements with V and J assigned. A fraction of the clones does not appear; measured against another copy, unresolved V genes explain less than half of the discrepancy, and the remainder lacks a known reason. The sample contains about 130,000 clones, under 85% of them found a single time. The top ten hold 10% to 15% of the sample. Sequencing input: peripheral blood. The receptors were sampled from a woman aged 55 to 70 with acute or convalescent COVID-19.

CDR3 region: CASRQLAGGPETQYF. The CDR3 coding sequence is TGCGCCAGCAGGCAACTAGCGGGGGGGCCGGAGACCCAGTACTTC. This chain uses TRBV4-1 with TRBJ2-5, with 13 positions matching TRBD2. Germline V CDR1 and CDR2: MGHRA, YSYEKL. V lost 6 bases to trimming and J lost 5 bases; unmatched junction nucleotides: 6. The length of the CDR3 is 15 residues.

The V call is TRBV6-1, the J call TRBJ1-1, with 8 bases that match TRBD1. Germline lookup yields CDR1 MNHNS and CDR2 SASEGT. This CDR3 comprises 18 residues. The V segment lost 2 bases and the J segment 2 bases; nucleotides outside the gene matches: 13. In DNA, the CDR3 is TGTGCCAGCAGTGAACCAGGGGGCGGTCGGAATAGAAACACTGAAGCTTTCTTT. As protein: CASSEPGGGRNRNTEAFF.

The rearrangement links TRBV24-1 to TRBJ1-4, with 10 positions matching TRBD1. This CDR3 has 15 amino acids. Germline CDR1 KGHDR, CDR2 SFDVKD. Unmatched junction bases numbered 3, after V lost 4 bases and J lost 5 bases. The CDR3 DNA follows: TGTGCCACCAGTGACCCGGGACAGGGGAATGAAAAACTGTTTTTT. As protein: CATSDPGQGNEKLFF.

The CDR3 nucleotides are TGCGCCAGCAGACGACCAGGGGTGGGGACAGATACGCAGTATTTT. It translates to CASRRPGVGTDTQYF. The gene calls are TRBV5-1 and TRBJ2-3; a possible D gene is TRBD1 (6 bases). Deletions cut 5 bases from V and 3 bases from J, with 16 bases between. There are 15 residues in the CDR3. The germline gives CDR1 SGHRS, CDR2 YFSETQ.

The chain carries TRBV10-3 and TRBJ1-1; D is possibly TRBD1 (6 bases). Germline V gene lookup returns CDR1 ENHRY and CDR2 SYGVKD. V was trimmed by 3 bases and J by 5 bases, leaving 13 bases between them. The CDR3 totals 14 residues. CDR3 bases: TGTGCCATCAGTGATGCGGGGGGCTCAACTGAAGCTTTCTTT. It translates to CAISDAGGSTEAFF.

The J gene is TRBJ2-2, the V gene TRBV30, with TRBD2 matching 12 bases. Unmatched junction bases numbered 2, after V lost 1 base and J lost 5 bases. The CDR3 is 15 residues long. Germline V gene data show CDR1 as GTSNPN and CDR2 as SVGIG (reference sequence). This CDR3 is CAWSALAGGTGELFF. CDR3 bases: TGTGCCTGGAGTGCACTAGCGGGGGGAACCGGGGAGCTGTTTTTT. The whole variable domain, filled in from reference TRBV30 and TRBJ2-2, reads SQTIHQWPATLVQPVGSPLSLECTVEGTSNPNLYWYRQAAGRGLQLLFYSVGIGQISSEVPQNLSASRPQDRQFILSSKKLLLSDSGFYLCAWSALAGGTGELFFGEGSRLTVL.

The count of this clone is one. The CDR3 is CAWSVFPNSYGYTF. CDR3 bases: TGTGCCTGGAGTGTGTTTCCAAATTCCTATGGCTACACCTTC. The rearrangement links TRBV30 to TRBJ1-2; D unresolved. CDR1 GTSNPN and CDR2 SVGIG come from the germline V gene (reference sequence). The CDR3 loop spans 14 amino acids. Trimming stripped 0 bases from V and 4 bases from J, with 12 bases between. The full variable domain, with the rest looked up from reference TRBV30 and TRBJ1-2, is SQTIHQWPATLVQPVGSPLSLECTVEGTSNPNLYWYRQAAGRGLQLLFYSVGIGQISSEVPQNLSASRPQDRQFILSSKKLLLSDSGFYLCAWSVFPNSYGYTFGSGTRLTVV.

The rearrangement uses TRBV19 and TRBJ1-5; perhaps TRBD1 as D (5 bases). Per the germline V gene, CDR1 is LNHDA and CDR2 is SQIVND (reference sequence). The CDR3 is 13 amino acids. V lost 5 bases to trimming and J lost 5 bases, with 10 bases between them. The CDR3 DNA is TGTGCCAGTAGTGGGACTGGGGATCAGCCCCAGCATTTT. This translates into CASSGTGDQPQHF. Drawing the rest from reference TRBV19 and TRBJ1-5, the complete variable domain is DGGITQSPKYLFRKEGQNVTLSCEQNLNHDAMYWYRQDPGQGLRLIYYSQIVNDFQKGDIAEGYSVSREKKESFPLTVTSAQKNPTAFYLCASSGTGDQPQHFGDGTRLSIL.

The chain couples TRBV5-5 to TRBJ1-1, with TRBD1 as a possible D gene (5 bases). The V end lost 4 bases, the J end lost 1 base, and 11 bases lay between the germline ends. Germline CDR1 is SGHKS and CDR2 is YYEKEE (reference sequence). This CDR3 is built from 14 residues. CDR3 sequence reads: CASSIPGGNTEAFF. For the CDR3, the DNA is TGTGCCAGCAGCATTCCCGGGGGGAACACTGAAGCTTTCTTT.

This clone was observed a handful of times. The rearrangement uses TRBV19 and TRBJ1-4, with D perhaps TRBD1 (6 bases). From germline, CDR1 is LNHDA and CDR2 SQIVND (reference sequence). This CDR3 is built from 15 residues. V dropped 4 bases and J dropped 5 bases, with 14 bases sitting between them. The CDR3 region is CASSSQQGFNEKLFF. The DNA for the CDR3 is TGTGCCAGTAGTAGTCAACAGGGATTCAATGAAAAACTGTTTTTT.

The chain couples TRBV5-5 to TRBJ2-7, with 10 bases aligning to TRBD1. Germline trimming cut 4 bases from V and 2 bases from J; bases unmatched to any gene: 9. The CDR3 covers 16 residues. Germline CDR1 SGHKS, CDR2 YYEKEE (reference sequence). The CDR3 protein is CASSGTGTGEAYEQYF. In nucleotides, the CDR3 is TGTGCCAGCAGCGGGACCGGGACAGGGGAAGCCTACGAGCAGTACTTC.

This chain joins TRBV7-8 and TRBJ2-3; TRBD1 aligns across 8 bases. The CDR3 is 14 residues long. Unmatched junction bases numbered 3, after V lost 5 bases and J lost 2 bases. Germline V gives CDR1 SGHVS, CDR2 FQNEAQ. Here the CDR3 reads CASSPRGPTDTQYF. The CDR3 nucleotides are TGTGCCAGCAGCCCCAGGGGGCCCACAGATACGCAGTATTTT.

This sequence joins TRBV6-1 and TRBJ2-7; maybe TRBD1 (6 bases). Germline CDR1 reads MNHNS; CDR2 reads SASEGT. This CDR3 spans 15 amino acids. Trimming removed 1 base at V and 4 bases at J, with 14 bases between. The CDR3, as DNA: TGTGCCAGCAGTGAAGGACGGGCAGGGGAATACGAGCAGTACGTC. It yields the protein CASSEGRAGEYEQYV.

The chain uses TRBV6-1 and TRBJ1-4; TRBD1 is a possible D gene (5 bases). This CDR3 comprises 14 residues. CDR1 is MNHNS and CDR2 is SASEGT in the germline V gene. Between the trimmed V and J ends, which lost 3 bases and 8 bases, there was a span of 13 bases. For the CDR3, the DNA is TGTGCCAGCAGTGATGGTGGGGCCGGGGAAAAACTGTTTTTT. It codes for CASSDGGAGEKLFF.

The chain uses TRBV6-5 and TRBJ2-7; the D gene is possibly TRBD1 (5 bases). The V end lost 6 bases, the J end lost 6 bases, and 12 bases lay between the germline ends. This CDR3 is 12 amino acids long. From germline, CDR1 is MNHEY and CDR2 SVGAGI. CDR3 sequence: CASRVGESEQYF. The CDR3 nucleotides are TGTGCCAGCAGGGTAGGGGAATCCGAGCAGTACTTC.

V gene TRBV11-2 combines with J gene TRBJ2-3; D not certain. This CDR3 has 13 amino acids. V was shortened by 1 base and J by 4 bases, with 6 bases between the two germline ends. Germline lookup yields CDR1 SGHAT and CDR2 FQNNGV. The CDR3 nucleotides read TGTGCCAGCAGCTTAGCTATGTCAGATACGCAGTATTTT. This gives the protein CASSLAMSDTQYF.

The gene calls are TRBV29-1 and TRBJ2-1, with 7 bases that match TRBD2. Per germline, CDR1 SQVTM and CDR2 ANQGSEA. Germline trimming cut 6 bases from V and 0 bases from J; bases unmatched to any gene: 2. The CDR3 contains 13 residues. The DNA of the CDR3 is TGCAGCGTCCGGACTAGCTCCTACAATGAGCAGTTCTTC. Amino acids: CSVRTSSYNEQFF.

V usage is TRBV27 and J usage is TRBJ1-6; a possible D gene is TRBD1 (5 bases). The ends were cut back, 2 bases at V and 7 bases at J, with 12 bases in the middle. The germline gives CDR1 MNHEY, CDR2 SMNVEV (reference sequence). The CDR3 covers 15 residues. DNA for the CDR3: TGTGCCAGCAGTTTAGAAGGGGATGACAATTCACCCCTCCACTTT. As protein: CASSLEGDDNSPLHF.

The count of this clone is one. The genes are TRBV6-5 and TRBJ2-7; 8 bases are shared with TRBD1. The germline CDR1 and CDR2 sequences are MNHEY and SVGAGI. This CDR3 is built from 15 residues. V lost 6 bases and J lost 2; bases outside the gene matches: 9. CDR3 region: CASSPGTGGTYEQYV. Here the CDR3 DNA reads TGTGCCAGCAGCCCAGGGACAGGCGGAACCTACGAGCAGTACGTC.

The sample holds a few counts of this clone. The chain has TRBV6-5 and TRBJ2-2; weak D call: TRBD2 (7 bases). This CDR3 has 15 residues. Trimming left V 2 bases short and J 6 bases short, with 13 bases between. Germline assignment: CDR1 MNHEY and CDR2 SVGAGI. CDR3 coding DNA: TGTGCCAGCAGTTACGGGGGGGGCGGACCCGGGGAGCTGTTTTTT. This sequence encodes CASSYGGGGPGELFF.

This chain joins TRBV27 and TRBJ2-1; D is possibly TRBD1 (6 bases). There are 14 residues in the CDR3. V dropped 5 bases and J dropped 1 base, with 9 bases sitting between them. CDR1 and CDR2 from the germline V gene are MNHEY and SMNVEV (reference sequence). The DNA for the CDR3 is TGTGCCAGCAGTCAAGGACAGTCCTACAATGAGCAGTTCTTC. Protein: CASSQGQSYNEQFF.

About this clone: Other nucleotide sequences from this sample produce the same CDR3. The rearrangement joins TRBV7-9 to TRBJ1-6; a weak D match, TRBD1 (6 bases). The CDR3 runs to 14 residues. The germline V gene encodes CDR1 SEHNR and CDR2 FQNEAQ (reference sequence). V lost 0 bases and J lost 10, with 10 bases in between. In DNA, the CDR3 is TGTGCCAGCAGCTTAGCCAGGGGCAGCTCACCCCTCCACTTT. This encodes CASSLARGSSPLHF.

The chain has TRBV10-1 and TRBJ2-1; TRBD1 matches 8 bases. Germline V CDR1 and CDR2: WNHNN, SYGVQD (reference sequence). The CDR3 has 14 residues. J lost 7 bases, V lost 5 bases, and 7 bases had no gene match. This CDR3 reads CASSWTGSRNEQFF. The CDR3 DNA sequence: TGCGCCAGCAGTTGGACAGGGAGTAGGAATGAGCAGTTCTTC.

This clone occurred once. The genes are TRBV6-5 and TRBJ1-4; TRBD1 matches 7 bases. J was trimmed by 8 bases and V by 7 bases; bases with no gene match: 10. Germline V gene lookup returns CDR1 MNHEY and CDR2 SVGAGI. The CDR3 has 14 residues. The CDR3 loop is CASTEGGAEEKLFF. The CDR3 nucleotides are TGTGCCAGCACAGAAGGGGGCGCAGAAGAAAAACTGTTTTTT.